Each of the 21 T cell receptor beta chains below was sequenced from the same sample in a study of human T cells and chemical hapten exposure. The sample's time point: pre-sensitization, week 0. As to treatment: therapeutic diphenylcyclopropenone sensitization with weekly scalp DPC. TCRdb reprocessed the RACE reads via MiXCR and lists one record per CDR3 protein. The sample carries approximately 180,000 distinct CDR3 sequences, 25% to 35% recorded once. This specimen was whole blood, taken in connection with sensitization to the hapten diphenylcyclopropenone (DPC). The receptors originated from a woman aged 30 to 39 with alopecia areata. Some clones in this sample may be carry-over from other donors' samples.

The CDR3 protein is CSASGQNNQPQHF. The CDR3 DNA follows: TGCAGTGCTAGCGGGCAGAACAATCAGCCCCAGCATTTT. The chain employs TRBV20-1 and TRBJ1-5; no firm D call. Trimming cost V 3 bases and J 3 bases, with 9 bases left between them. This CDR3 is 13 amino acids long. CDR1 is DFQATT and CDR2 is SNEGSKA in the germline V gene (reference sequence).

The rearrangement uses TRBV5-1 and TRBJ2-7; the D gene could be TRBD1 or TRBD2 (6 bases each). Germline V gene data show CDR1 as SGHRS and CDR2 as YFSETQ. The CDR3 covers 13 residues. The V gene lost 4 bases and the J gene lost 4 bases, with 12 bases spanning the gap. The CDR3 here is CASSPEGVYEQYF. The DNA of the CDR3 is TGCGCCAGCAGCCCGGAGGGGGTGTACGAGCAGTACTTC.

The V call is TRBV29-1, the J call TRBJ2-7, with TRBD1 as a possible D gene (6 bases). Germline assignment: CDR1 SQVTM and CDR2 ANQGSEA. This CDR3 is built from 12 residues. V was cut by 7 bases and J by 0 bases, with 10 bases left in between. The CDR3: CSAGQSSYEQYF. CDR3 coding DNA: TGCAGCGCAGGACAGTCCTCCTACGAGCAGTACTTC.

This clonotype was picked up a small number of times. This sequence joins TRBV28 and TRBJ1-2; possible D gene TRBD1, 5 bases. The CDR3 is made up of 14 amino acids. V was cut by 3 bases and J by 8 bases, with 16 bases left in between. From germline, CDR1 is MDHEN and CDR2 SYDVKM. DNA for the CDR3: TGTGCCAGCAGTTTTGCCAGGGTCCCCTACGGCTACACCTTC. It encodes CASSFARVPYGYTF.

V and J are TRBV7-9 and TRBJ2-3; 7 positions match TRBD1. V lost 4 bases to trimming and J lost 2 bases; unmatched junction nucleotides: 9. CDR1 and CDR2 (germline): SEHNR, FQNEAQ (reference sequence). The CDR3 length is 16 residues. CDR3 nucleotide sequence: TGTGCCAGCAGCTCCCAGACAGGGAGCCTCACAGATACGCAGTATTTT. Its protein product is CASSSQTGSLTDTQYF.

The chain joins TRBV19 to TRBJ2-7; D gene unclear. Per the germline V gene, CDR1 is LNHDA and CDR2 is SQIVND (reference sequence). V lost 3 bases and J 3 bases, leaving 15 bases between the germline ends. The length of the CDR3 is 15 residues. The CDR3 DNA is TGTGCCAGTAGTATCCCATATGGGCAGAGCTACGAGCAGTACTTC. Protein sequence: CASSIPYGQSYEQYF.

This clonotype came up a few times. J is TRBJ1-1 and V is TRBV10-2; D gene uncertain. This CDR3 is built from 14 residues. CDR1 and CDR2 (germline): WSHSY, SAAADI. The V gene lost 0 bases and the J gene lost 7 bases, with 12 bases spanning the gap. The CDR3 here is CASSESIGKVEAFF. For the CDR3, the DNA is TGCGCCAGCAGTGAGTCGATAGGGAAGGTTGAAGCTTTCTTT.

This chain connects TRBV5-4 to TRBJ1-2; 12 positions match TRBD1. J was trimmed by 6 bases and V by 3 bases; bases with no gene match: 6. Germline values: CDR1 SGHNT, CDR2 YYREEE (reference sequence). This CDR3 region has 15 residues. As DNA, the CDR3 is TGTGCCAGCAGCTCTCCGGGACAGGGGGCCAATGGCTACACCTTC. Its translation is CASSSPGQGANGYTF. The full variable domain, its missing parts supplied by reference TRBV5-4 and TRBJ1-2, is ETGVTQSPTHLIKTRGQQVTLRCSSQSGHNTVSWYQQALGQGPQFIFQYYREEENGRGNFPPRFSGLQFPNYSSELNVNALELDDSALYLCASSSPGQGANGYTFGSGTRLTVV.

This clonotype appeared a few times. The chain employs TRBV20-1 and TRBJ2-7; tentatively, D is TRBD2 (6 bases). Germline values: CDR1 DFQATT, CDR2 SNEGSKA (reference sequence). The CDR3 has 12 amino acids. The germline V and J ends were trimmed by 6 bases and 3 bases, with 12 bases remaining between them. The CDR3 nucleotides read TGCAGTGCCTTGACGGGGGTCTACGAGCAGTACTTC. Its translation: CSALTGVYEQYF.

The V and J genes are TRBV6-6 and TRBJ2-3, with 8 bases aligning to TRBD1. The J segment lost 4 bases and the V segment lost 0 bases, leaving 6 bases of the junction unmatched. The CDR3 spans 16 residues. In germline, CDR1 is MNHNY, CDR2 SVGAGI (reference sequence). The CDR3 sequence: CASSYSIGQGPDTQYF. CDR3 coding DNA: TGTGCCAGCAGTTACTCGATCGGACAGGGTCCAGATACGCAGTATTTT.

The chain employs TRBV6-1 and TRBJ2-7; tentative D call: TRBD2 (6 bases). There are 13 residues in the CDR3. In germline, CDR1 is MNHNS, CDR2 SASEGT. The V end was cut by 6 bases, the J end by 8 bases, with 17 bases between. CDR3 protein: CASRRSEGRKQYF. The CDR3 DNA is TGTGCCAGCAGGAGATCCGAAGGGAGGAAGCAGTACTTC.

The chain combines TRBV18 with TRBJ2-7; D is possibly TRBD1 (6 bases). The CDR3 runs 12 residues. The V and J ends lost 2 bases and 5 bases respectively, with 7 bases between them. In germline, CDR1 is KGHSH, CDR2 LQKENI. CDR3 sequence reads: CASSPNRDEQYF. In DNA, the CDR3 is TGTGCCAGCTCACCAAACAGGGACGAGCAGTACTTC. The variable domain in full, completed from reference TRBV18 and TRBJ2-7, reads NAGVMQNPRHLVRRRGQEARLRCSPMKGHSHVYWYRQLPEEGLKFMVYLQKENIIDESGMPKERFSAEFPKEGPSILRIQQVVRGDSAAYFCASSPNRDEQYFGPGTRLTVT.

This clonotype was detected only a few times. The chain combines TRBV21-1 with TRBJ1-6. TRBV21-1 represents a pseudogene. The CDR3 contains 17 residues. The CDR3 reads CASSNRGVWRVHSPLHF. Here the CDR3 DNA reads TGTGCCAGCAGCAACCGGGGTGTGTGGAGGGTGCATTCACCCCTCCACTTT.

In its sample, this clonotype was seen a few times. CDR3 protein: CAGGAGSGANVLTF. CDR3 bases: TGTGCGGGAGGGGCCGGCTCTGGGGCCAACGTCCTGACTTTC. The chain is built from TRBV7-2 and TRBJ2-6; 7 nucleotides agree with TRBD2. The length of the CDR3 is 14 residues. Germline values: CDR1 SGHTA, CDR2 FQGNSA. Complete variable domain (other parts from reference TRBV7-2 and TRBJ2-6): GAGVSQSPSNKVTEKGKDVELRCDPISGHTALYWYRQSLGQGLEFLIYFQGNSAPDKSGLPSDRFSAERTGGSVSTLTIQRTQQEDSAVYLCAGGAGSGANVLTFGAGSRLTVL.

This clonotype has a handful of counts. The gene calls are TRBV7-2 and TRBJ2-6; D call uncertain. CDR1 and CDR2 from the germline V gene are SGHTA and FQGNSA. Deletions cut 6 bases from V and 0 bases from J, with 21 bases between. The length of the CDR3 is 19 residues. CDR3: CASSPEKKLTFSGANVLTF. The CDR3 DNA reads TGTGCCAGCAGTCCCGAAAAAAAGCTGACGTTCTCTGGGGCCAACGTCCTGACTTTC. Using reference TRBV7-2 and TRBJ2-6 for the parts outside the CDR3, the full variable domain is GAGVSQSPSNKVTEKGKDVELRCDPISGHTALYWYRQSLGQGLEFLIYFQGNSAPDKSGLPSDRFSAERTGGSVSTLTIQRTQQEDSAVYLCASSPEKKLTFSGANVLTFGAGSRLTVL.

This chain uses TRBV28 with TRBJ1-1; perhaps TRBD1 as D (5 bases). This CDR3 comprises 14 residues. Trimming took 6 bases from V and 5 from J, leaving 16 bases between them. CDR1 and CDR2 (germline): MDHEN, SYDVKM. Here the CDR3 reads CASSVIGGKTEAFF. CDR3 nucleotides: TGTGCCAGCAGCGTTATCGGGGGAAAAACTGAAGCTTTCTTT.

The V and J genes are TRBV5-1 and TRBJ2-2; TRBD2 might be the D (6 bases). V lost 4 bases, J lost 4 bases, and 11 bases lay in between. The CDR3 has 14 amino acids. Germline values: CDR1 SGHRS, CDR2 YFSETQ. The CDR3 sequence is CASSITSLTGELFF. As DNA, the CDR3 is TGCGCCAGCAGCATCACTAGCCTCACCGGGGAGCTGTTTTTT.

V is TRBV20-1 and J is TRBJ2-7; perhaps D is TRBD1 or TRBD2 (5 bases each). The CDR3 is 14 amino acids. V dropped 0 bases and J dropped 1 base, with 10 bases sitting between them. In germline, CDR1 is DFQATT, CDR2 SNEGSKA (reference sequence). CDR3 in amino acids: CSARDWDGSYEQYF. In DNA, the CDR3 is TGCAGTGCTAGAGATTGGGACGGATCCTACGAGCAGTACTTC.

The table lists this clonotype with many counts. V usage is TRBV3-1 and J usage is TRBJ2-5; D is unresolved. Germline loops: CDR1 LGHDT, CDR2 YNNKEL (reference sequence). V was cut by 1 base and J by 5 bases, with 5 bases left in between. The CDR3 extends over 12 amino acids. For the CDR3, the DNA is TGTGCCAGCAGCCAAGGGTATGAGACCCAGTACTTC. It translates to CASSQGYETQYF.

This clonotype has more than one count but fewer than ten. The chain carries TRBV10-3 and TRBJ2-1; D is possibly TRBD2 (6 bases). The germline V gene encodes CDR1 ENHRY and CDR2 SYGVKD. The CDR3 length is 14 residues. The V gene lost 8 bases and the J gene lost 0 bases, with 11 bases spanning the gap. CDR3: CAIGSGYSYNEQFF. As DNA, the CDR3 is TGTGCCATCGGTAGCGGATACTCCTACAATGAGCAGTTCTTC.

This clonotype appeared a few times. The chain combines TRBV27 with TRBJ1-5, with 10 bases fitting TRBD1. J gave up 4 bases and V 6 bases, and 6 bases lay outside the gene matches. Per the germline V gene, CDR1 is MNHEY and CDR2 is SMNVEV (reference sequence). This CDR3 is built from 15 residues. CDR3 coding DNA: TGTGCCAGCAGAGCTGGGACAGGGGTTAATCAGCCCCAGCATTTT. Protein: CASRAGTGVNQPQHF.